The 18 T cell receptor beta chains listed next were all sequenced from one sample in a study of Graves' ophthalmopathy and Graves' hyperthyroidism. TCR beta CDR3 amplification used RNA transcripts. The library came from an HTBI-primed first-round RT-PCR and a second-round multiplex PCR. TCRdb fed the multiplex PCR reads into MiXCR, producing one record per CDR3 protein. The sample yields approximately 1.2 million distinct CDR3 sequences, about two fifths seen once. Sequencing used peripheral blood or thyroid tissue (not recorded which). Receptors originate from an adult man with Graves' hyperthyroidism.

The rearrangement links TRBV10-2 to TRBJ1-1; perhaps TRBD1 as D (6 bases). V lost 0 bases, J lost 10 bases, and 15 bases lay in between. Germline lookup yields CDR1 WSHSY and CDR2 SAAADI. There are 14 residues in the CDR3. The CDR3: CASSESFGTSGAFF. DNA for the CDR3: TGCGCCAGCAGTGAGTCTTTTGGGACATCGGGAGCTTTCTTT.

This clonotype has at least ten counts. This chain joins TRBV24-1 and TRBJ2-7; TRBD1 aligns across 9 bases. The V gene end was trimmed by 4 bases and the J gene end by 3 bases; junction bases not matched to a gene: 6. This CDR3 is 15 amino acids long. Germline CDR1 reads KGHDR; CDR2 reads SFDVKD. CDR3 DNA: TGTGCCACCAGTGACCCGGGACAGGGCTTCTACGAGCAGTACTTC. Amino acid sequence: CATSDPGQGFYEQYF.

The table lists this clonotype with a few counts. The chain uses TRBV12-3 or TRBV12-4 and TRBJ2-7, with D unresolved. The CDR3 sequence is 13 residues long. The V end lost 5 bases, the J end lost 6 bases, and 14 bases lay between the germline ends. For the CDR3, the DNA is TGTGCCAGCAGTCAAGGACCCCCTGGCGAGCAGTACTTC. Translated, it gives CASSQGPPGEQYF.

This clonotype was observed a handful of times. V and J are TRBV6-5 and TRBJ1-1, with TRBD1 as a possible D gene (6 bases). Trimming removed 7 bases at V and 4 bases at J, with 16 bases between. Germline CDR1 and CDR2: MNHEY and SVGAGI. There are 14 residues in the CDR3. This chain's CDR3 is CASTAWGGGTEAFF. The CDR3 region has the DNA TGTGCCAGCACCGCTTGGGGAGGGGGCACTGAAGCTTTCTTT.

The V and J genes are TRBV9 and TRBJ2-5, with D unclear. The CDR3 is 14 amino acids. V was cut by 6 bases and J by 0 bases, with 12 bases left in between. CDR1 and CDR2 from the germline V gene are SGDLS and YYNGEE. CDR3 in DNA: TGTGCCAGCACTTATCGCGGCGACCAAGAGACCCAGTACTTC. It translates to CASTYRGDQETQYF.

The chain links TRBV7-9 to TRBJ2-5; TRBD1 or TRBD2 may be the D gene (6 bases each). This CDR3 has 16 residues. The V and J ends lost 5 bases and 4 bases respectively, with 20 bases between them. Germline lookup yields CDR1 SEHNR and CDR2 FQNEAQ (reference sequence). CDR3 in DNA: TGTGCCAGCAGCCTGAACGAAGGAGGAGGGGGAGAGACCCAGTACTTC. This sequence encodes CASSLNEGGGGETQYF. Full variable domain (remainder filled in from reference TRBV7-9 and TRBJ2-5): DTGVSQNPRHKITKRGQNVTFRCDPISEHNRLYWYRQTLGQGPEFLTYFQNEAQLEKSRLLSDRFSAERPKGSFSTLEIQRTEQGDSAMYLCASSLNEGGGGETQYFGPGTRLLVL.

This clonotype was picked up one time. The J gene is TRBJ1-1, the V gene TRBV7-2, with D unclear. The germline CDR1 and CDR2 sequences are SGHTA and FQGNSA. The V end lost 4 bases, the J end lost 6 bases, and 9 bases lay between the germline ends. The CDR3 contains 12 residues. The CDR3 loop is CASSSWVAEAFF. The DNA of the CDR3 is TGTGCCAGCAGCTCATGGGTCGCTGAAGCTTTCTTT.

The CDR3 nucleotides read TGTGCCAGCAGCCCCCCCCCGAGGGTCTCGACCGGGGAGCTGTTTTTT. Its protein is CASSPPPRVSTGELFF. V usage is TRBV7-9 and J usage is TRBJ2-2, with a weak D call TRBD2 (5 bases). The V gene lost 5 bases and the J gene lost 5 bases, with 18 bases spanning the gap. Germline V lookup: CDR1 SEHNR, CDR2 FQNEAQ (reference sequence). The CDR3 runs 16 residues.

The chain recombines TRBV7-2 with TRBJ2-7; maybe TRBD1 (6 bases). V lost 5 bases, J lost 5 bases, and 19 bases lay in between. The CDR3 loop spans 15 amino acids. Germline CDR1 reads SGHTA; CDR2 reads FQGNSA. The CDR3 protein is CASSGSKRGSNEQYF. In nucleotides, the CDR3 is TGTGCCAGCAGCGGATCCAAAAGGGGGAGCAACGAGCAGTACTTC.

This clonotype was detected many times. The chain recombines TRBV7-2 with TRBJ2-2; TRBD2 might be the D (6 bases). This CDR3 comprises 17 residues. Germline V gene lookup returns CDR1 SGHTA and CDR2 FQGNSA. Deletions cut 2 bases from V and 5 bases from J, with 18 bases between. Written as DNA, the CDR3 is TGTGCCAGCAGCTTACGGATCCGGGACGCGGGGACCGGGGAGCTGTTTTTT. Translated: CASSLRIRDAGTGELFF.

This clonotype was seen a few times. The chain joins TRBV25-1 to TRBJ2-1; the match to TRBD2 covers 10 bases. The germline V gene has CDR1 MGHDK and CDR2 SYGVNS. The length of the CDR3 is 16 residues. The V segment lost 2 bases and the J segment 7 bases; nucleotides outside the gene matches: 8. The CDR3 loop is CASSEGWASGGNEQFF. CDR3 sequence (DNA): TGTGCCAGCAGTGAAGGATGGGCTAGCGGGGGTAATGAGCAGTTCTTC. Looking up the rest from reference TRBV25-1 and TRBJ2-1 gives the full variable domain: EADIYQTPRYLVIGTGKKITLECSQTMGHDKMYWYQQDPGMELHLIHYSYGVNSTEKGDLSSESTVSRIRTEHFPLTLESARPSHTSQYLCASSEGWASGGNEQFFGPGTRLTVL.

This clonotype was recorded only once. The rearrangement joins TRBV2 to TRBJ1-4, with D possibly being TRBD1 (5 bases). The V and J ends lost 7 bases and 3 bases respectively, with 12 bases between them. Per the germline V gene, CDR1 is SNHLY and CDR2 is FYNNEI. CDR3 length equals 14 residues. CDR3 sequence: CASILQAANEKLFF. In DNA form, the CDR3 reads TGTGCCAGCATCCTACAGGCTGCTAATGAAAAACTGTTTTTT.

CDR3 sequence: CASSRNWGTEAFF. CDR3 nucleotide sequence: TGTGCCAGCAGTAGGAACTGGGGCACTGAAGCTTTCTTT. This chain links TRBV28 with TRBJ1-1; D is uncertain. The CDR3 has 13 residues. Germline values: CDR1 MDHEN, CDR2 SYDVKM. The V end was cut by 5 bases, the J end by 4 bases, with 11 bases between. The full variable domain, with the rest looked up from reference TRBV28 and TRBJ1-1, is DVKVTQSSRYLVKRTGEKVFLECVQDMDHENMFWYRQDPGLGLRLIYFSYDVKMKEKGDIPEGYSVSREKKERFSLILESASTNQTSMYLCASSRNWGTEAFFGQGTRLTVV.

This clonotype appeared a few times. The chain carries TRBV20-1 and TRBJ2-5; 7 bases are shared with TRBD2. Germline V lookup: CDR1 DFQATT, CDR2 SNEGSKA (reference sequence). This CDR3 comprises 14 residues. V trimming: 5 bases; J trimming: 5 bases; junction bases outside the gene matches: 11. CDR3 in amino acids: CSASPPGLRETQYF. Here the CDR3 DNA reads TGCAGTGCTTCCCCCCCGGGACTAAGGGAGACCCAGTACTTC.

This clonotype has just a few counts. The chain is built from TRBV19 and TRBJ1-5, with D perhaps TRBD1 (6 bases). The germline V gene encodes CDR1 LNHDA and CDR2 SQIVND (reference sequence). V was pared by 1 base and J by 7 bases, with 14 bases between. This CDR3 contains 15 residues. The CDR3 reads CASSIVWGQGQPQHF. In DNA form, the CDR3 reads TGTGCCAGTAGTATAGTTTGGGGGCAGGGACAGCCCCAGCATTTT.

This sequence joins TRBV10-3 and TRBJ1-1, with TRBD1 matching over 7 bases. With V trimmed by 9 bases and J by 4 bases, 11 bases remained unmatched. Germline-derived CDR1 and CDR2 are ENHRY and SYGVKD. The CDR3 loop spans 14 amino acids. CDR3 in amino acids: CAITATGSSTEAFF. CDR3 nucleotide sequence: TGTGCCATTACTGCGACAGGGAGTAGCACTGAAGCTTTCTTT.

This clonotype was recorded many times. The chain recombines TRBV2 with TRBJ2-7, with D uncertain. Germline V gene data show CDR1 as SNHLY and CDR2 as FYNNEI. V shed 3 bases and J shed 2 bases, with 11 bases lying between them. The CDR3 is 14 residues long. The CDR3 spells CASSDSPGTYEQYF. The CDR3 DNA sequence: TGTGCCAGCAGTGACTCGCCTGGCACCTACGAGCAGTACTTC.

The chain combines TRBV5-6 with TRBJ1-4; D unresolved. The length of the CDR3 is 16 residues. CDR1 SGHDT and CDR2 YYEEEE come from the germline V gene. V dropped 4 bases and J dropped 3 bases, with 16 bases sitting between them. CDR3 in DNA: TGTGCCAGCAGCAGGGCAGGCCCTCAGGCTAATGAAAAACTGTTTTTT. Translation: CASSRAGPQANEKLFF.